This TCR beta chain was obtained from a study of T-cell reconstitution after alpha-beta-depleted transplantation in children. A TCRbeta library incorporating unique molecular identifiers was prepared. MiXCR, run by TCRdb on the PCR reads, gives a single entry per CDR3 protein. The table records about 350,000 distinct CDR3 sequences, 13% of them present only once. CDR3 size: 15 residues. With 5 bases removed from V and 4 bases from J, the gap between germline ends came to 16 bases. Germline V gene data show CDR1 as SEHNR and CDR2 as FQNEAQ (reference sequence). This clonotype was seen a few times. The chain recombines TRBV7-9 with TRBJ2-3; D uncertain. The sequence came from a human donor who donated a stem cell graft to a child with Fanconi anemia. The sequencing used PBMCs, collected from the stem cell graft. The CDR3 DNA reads TGTGCCAGCAGCACGGGCCCCGTCGGGTCAGATACGCAGTATTTT. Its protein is CASSTGPVGSDTQYF.